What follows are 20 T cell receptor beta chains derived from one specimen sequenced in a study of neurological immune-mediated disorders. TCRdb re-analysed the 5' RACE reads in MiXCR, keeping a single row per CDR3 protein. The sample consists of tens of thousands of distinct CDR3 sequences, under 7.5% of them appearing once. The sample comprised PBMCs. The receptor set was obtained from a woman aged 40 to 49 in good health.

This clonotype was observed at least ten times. The CDR3 sequence: CASSFPPGSVAGGYEQYF. In DNA form, the CDR3 reads TGTGCCAGCAGTTTCCCCCCCGGGTCAGTAGCGGGGGGATACGAGCAGTACTTC. This chain links TRBV28 with TRBJ2-7; 10 bases are a match to TRBD2. The CDR3 spans 18 residues. CDR1 and CDR2 from the germline V gene are MDHEN and SYDVKM. V shed 3 bases, J shed 4 bases, and the junction held 15 bases outside the gene matches.

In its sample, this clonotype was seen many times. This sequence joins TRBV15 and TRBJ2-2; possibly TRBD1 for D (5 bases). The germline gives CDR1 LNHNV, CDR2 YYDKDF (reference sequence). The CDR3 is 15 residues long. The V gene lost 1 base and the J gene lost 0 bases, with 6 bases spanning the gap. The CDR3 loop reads CATSRGQTNTGELFF. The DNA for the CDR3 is TGTGCCACCAGCAGAGGACAGACGAACACCGGGGAGCTGTTTTTT.

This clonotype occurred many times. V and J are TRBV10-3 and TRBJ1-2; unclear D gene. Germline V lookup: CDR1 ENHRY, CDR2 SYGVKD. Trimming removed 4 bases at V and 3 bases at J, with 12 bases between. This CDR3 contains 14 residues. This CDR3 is CAISVNSVDYGYTF. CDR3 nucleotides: TGTGCCATCAGTGTTAACAGTGTCGACTATGGCTACACCTTC.

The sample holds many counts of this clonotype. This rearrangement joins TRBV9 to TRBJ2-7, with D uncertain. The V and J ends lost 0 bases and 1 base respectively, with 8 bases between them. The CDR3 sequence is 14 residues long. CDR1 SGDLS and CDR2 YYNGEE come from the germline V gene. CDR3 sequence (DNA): TGTGCCAGCAGCGTAGAGGGATGGTCCTACGAGCAGTACTTC. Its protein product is CASSVEGWSYEQYF.

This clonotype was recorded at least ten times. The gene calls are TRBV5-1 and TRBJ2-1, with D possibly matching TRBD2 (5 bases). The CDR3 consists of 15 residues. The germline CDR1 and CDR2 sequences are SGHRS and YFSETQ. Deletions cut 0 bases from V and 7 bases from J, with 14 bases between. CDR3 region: CASSLGLFSNNEQFF. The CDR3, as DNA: TGCGCCAGCAGCTTGGGACTATTTAGCAATAATGAGCAGTTCTTC.

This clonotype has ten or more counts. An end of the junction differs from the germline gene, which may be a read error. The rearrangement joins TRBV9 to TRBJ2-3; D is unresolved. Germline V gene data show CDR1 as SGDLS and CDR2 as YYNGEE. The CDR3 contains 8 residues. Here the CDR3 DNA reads TGTGCCAGCAGTCTCAGTCATTTT. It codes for CASSLSHF. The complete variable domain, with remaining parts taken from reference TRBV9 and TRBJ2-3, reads DSGVTQTPKHLITATGQRVTLRCSPRSGDLSVYWYQQSLDQGLQFLIQYYNGEERAKGNILERFSAQQFPDLHSELNLSSLELGDSALYFCASSLSHFGPGTRLTVL.

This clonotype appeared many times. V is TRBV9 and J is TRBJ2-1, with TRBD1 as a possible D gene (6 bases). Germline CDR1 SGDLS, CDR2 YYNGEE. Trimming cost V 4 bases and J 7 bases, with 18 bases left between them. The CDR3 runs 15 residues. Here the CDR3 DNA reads TGTGCCAGCAGCCCACAAGGGGGTAGGCAGAATGAGCAGTTCTTC. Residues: CASSPQGGRQNEQFF.

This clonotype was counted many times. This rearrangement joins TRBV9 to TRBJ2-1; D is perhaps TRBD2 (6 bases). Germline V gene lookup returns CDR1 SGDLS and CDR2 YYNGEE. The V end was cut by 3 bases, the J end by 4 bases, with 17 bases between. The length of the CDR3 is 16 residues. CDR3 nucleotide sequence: TGTGCCAGCAGCGACGGGGGAGGCGGAGCTTACAATGAGCAGTTCTTC. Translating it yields CASSDGGGGAYNEQFF.

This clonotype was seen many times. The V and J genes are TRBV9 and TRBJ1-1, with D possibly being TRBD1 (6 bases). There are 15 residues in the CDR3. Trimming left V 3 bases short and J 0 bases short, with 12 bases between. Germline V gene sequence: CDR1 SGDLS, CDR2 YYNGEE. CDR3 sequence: CASSGAGVMNTEAFF. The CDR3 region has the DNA TGTGCCAGCAGCGGCGCAGGGGTTATGAACACTGAAGCTTTCTTT.

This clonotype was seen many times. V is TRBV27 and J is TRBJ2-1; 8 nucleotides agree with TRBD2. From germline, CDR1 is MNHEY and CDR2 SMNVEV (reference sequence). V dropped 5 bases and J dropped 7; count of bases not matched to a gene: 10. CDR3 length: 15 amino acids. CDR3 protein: CASSTLSGSLNEQFF. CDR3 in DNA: TGTGCCAGCAGTACCTTGAGCGGGAGTCTGAATGAGCAGTTCTTC.

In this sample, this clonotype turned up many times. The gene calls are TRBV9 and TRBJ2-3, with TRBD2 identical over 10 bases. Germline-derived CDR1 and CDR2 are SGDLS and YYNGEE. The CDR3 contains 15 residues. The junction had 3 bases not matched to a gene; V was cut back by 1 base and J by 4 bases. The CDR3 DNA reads TGTGCCAGCAGCGTAAACCTAGCGGGAGCAGATACGCAGTATTTT. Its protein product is CASSVNLAGADTQYF. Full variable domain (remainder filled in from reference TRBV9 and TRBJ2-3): DSGVTQTPKHLITATGQRVTLRCSPRSGDLSVYWYQQSLDQGLQFLIQYYNGEERAKGNILERFSAQQFPDLHSELNLSSLELGDSALYFCASSVNLAGADTQYFGPGTRLTVL.

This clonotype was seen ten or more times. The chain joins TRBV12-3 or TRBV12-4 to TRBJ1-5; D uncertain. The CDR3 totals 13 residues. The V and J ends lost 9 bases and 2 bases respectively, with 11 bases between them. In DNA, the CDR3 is TGTGCCAGGGTGGGTCTTGGCAATCAGCCCCAGCATTTT. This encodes CARVGLGNQPQHF.

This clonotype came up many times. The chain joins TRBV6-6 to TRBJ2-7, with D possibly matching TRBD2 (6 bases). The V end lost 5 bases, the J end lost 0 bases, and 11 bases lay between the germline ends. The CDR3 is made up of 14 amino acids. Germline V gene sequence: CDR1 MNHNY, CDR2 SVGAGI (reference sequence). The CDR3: CASSAPGDSYEQYV. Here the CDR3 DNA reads TGTGCCAGCAGTGCCCCGGGGGACTCCTACGAGCAGTACGTC.

The CDR3 DNA reads TGTGCCAGCAGCTTAATGTTTGAAGCTTTCTTT. Translation gives CASSLMFEAFF. The rearrangement joins TRBV7-9 to TRBJ1-1; unclear D gene. The CDR3 consists of 11 residues. V gave up 2 bases and J gave up 7 bases, with 5 bases separating them. Germline-derived CDR1 and CDR2 are SEHNR and FQNEAQ (reference sequence).

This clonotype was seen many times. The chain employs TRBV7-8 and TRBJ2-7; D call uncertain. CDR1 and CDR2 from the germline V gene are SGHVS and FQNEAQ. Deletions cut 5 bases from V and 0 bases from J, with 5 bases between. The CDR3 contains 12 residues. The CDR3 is CASSRNSYEQYF. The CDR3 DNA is TGTGCCAGCAGCCGAAACTCCTACGAGCAGTACTTC.

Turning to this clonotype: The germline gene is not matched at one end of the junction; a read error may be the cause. CDR3 sequence reads: CASSLLTVHTRELFF. CDR3 sequence (DNA): TGTGCCAGCAGCTTGCTGACTGTGCACACCCGGGAGCTGTTTTTT. The genes are TRBV5-6 and TRBJ2-2; D gene unclear. Germline CDR1 reads SGHDT; CDR2 reads YYEEEE. This CDR3 region has 15 residues.

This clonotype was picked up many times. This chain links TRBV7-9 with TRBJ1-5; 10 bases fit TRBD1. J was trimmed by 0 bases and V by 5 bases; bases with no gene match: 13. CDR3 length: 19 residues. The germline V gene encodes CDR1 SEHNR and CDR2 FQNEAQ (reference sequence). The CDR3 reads CASSPHSGQGGISNQPQHF. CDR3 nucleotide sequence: TGTGCCAGCAGCCCCCACTCCGGACAGGGGGGTATTAGCAATCAGCCCCAGCATTTT. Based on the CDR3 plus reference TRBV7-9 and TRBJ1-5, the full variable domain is DTGVSQNPRHKITKRGQNVTFRCDPISEHNRLYWYRQTLGQGPEFLTYFQNEAQLEKSRLLSDRFSAERPKGSFSTLEIQRTEQGDSAMYLCASSPHSGQGGISNQPQHFGDGTRLSIL.

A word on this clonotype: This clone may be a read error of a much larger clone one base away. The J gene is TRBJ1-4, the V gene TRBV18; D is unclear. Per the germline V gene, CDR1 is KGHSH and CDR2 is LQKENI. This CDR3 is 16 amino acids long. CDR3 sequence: CASSSSSFATNEKLLF. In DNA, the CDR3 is TGTGCCAGCTCATCATCTAGCTTTGCAACTAATGAAAAACTGCTTTTT.

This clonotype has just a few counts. CDR3 protein: CASDDGGGGGDTQYF. Written as DNA, the CDR3 is TGTGCCAGCGACGACGGCGGGGGGGGTGGAGATACGCAGTATTTT. The gene calls are TRBV6-1 and TRBJ2-3, with 9 bases fitting TRBD2. The V and J ends lost 8 bases and 5 bases, in that order; junction bases with no gene match: 11. The CDR3 is 15 amino acids. Germline CDR1 and CDR2: MNHNS and SASEGT.

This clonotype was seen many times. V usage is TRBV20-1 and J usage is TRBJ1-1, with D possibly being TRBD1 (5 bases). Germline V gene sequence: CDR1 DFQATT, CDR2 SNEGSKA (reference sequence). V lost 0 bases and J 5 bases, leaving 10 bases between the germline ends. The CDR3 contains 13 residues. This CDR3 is CSARESGRTEAFF. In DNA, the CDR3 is TGCAGTGCTAGAGAATCAGGGCGAACTGAAGCTTTCTTT.